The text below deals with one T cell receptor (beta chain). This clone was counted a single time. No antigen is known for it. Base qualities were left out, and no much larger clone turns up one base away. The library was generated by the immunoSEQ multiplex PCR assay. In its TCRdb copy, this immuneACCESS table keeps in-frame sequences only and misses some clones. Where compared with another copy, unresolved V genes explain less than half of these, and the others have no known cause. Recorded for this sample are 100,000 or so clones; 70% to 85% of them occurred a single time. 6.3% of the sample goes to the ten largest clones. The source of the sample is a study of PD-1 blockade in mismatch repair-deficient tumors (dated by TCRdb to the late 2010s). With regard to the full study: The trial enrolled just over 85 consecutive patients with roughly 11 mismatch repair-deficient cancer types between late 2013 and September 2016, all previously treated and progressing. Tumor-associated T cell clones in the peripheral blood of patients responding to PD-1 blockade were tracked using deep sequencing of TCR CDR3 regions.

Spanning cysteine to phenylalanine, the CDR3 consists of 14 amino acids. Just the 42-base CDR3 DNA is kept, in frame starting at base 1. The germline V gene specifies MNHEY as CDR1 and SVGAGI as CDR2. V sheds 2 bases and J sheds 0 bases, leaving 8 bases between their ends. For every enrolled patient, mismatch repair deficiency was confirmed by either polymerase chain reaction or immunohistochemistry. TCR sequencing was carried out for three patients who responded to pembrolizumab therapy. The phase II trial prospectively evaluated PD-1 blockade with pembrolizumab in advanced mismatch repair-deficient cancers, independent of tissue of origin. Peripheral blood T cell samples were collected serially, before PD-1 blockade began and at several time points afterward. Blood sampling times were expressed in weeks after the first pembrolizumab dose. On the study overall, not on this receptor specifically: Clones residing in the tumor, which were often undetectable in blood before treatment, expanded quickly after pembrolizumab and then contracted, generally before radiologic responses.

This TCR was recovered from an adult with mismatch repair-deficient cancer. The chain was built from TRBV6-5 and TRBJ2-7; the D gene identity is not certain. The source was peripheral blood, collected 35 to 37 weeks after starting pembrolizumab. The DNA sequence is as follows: TGTGCCAGCAGTTACCAGCCTAGCTCCTACGAGCAGTACTTC. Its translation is CASSYQPSSYEQYF.